Below, one T cell receptor (beta chain) is given with its context. The assay was immunoSEQ multiplex PCR, and TCRdb's table has in-frame clones only and misses some. The table includes roughly 120,000 clones, around 88% detected once. The data originate from a study of T cell responses to AZD1222 COVID-19 vaccine. This CDR3 spans 15 amino acids. CDR1 ENHRY and CDR2 SYGVKD come from the germline V gene. Losses at the gene ends were 3 bases for V and 3 bases for J; bases not matched to a gene: 5. This TCR was recovered from an adult in good health. The genes are TRBV10-3 and TRBJ2-7; 10 bases map to TRBD1. The sequencing here drew on peripheral blood, taken on day 0 of AZD1222 vaccination. CDR3 loop: CAISERGQGDYEQYF. The CDR3 DNA sequence: TGTGCCATCAGTGAACGAGGACAGGGGGACTACGAGCAGTACTTC.